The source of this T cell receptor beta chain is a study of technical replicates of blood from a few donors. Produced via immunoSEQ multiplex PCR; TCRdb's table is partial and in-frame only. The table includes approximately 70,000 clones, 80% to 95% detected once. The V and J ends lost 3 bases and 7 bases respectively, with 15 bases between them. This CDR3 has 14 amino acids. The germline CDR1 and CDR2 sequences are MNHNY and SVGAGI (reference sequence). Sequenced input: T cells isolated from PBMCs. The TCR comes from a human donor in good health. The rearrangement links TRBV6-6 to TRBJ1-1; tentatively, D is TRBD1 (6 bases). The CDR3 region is CASSYSPGEGEAFF. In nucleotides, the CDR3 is TGTGCCAGCAGTTATTCCCCAGGGGAGGGTGAAGCTTTCTTT.